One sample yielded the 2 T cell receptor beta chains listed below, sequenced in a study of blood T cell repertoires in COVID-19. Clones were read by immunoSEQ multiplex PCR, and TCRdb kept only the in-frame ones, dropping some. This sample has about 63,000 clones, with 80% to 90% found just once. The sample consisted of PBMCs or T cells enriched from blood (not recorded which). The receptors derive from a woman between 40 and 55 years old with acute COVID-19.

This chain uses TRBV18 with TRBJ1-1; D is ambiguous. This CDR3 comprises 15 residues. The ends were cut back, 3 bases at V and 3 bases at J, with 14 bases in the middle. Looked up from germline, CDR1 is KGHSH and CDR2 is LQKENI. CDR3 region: CASSPHSETHTEAFF. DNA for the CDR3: TGTGCCAGCTCACCCCACAGTGAAACTCACACTGAAGCTTTCTTT.

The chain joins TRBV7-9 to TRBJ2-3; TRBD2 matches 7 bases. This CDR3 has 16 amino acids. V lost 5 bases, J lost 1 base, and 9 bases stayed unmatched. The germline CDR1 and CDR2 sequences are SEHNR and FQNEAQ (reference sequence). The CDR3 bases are TGTGCCAGCAGCCCACGACTAGCCTTCGGCACAGATACGCAGTATTTT. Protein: CASSPRLAFGTDTQYF.